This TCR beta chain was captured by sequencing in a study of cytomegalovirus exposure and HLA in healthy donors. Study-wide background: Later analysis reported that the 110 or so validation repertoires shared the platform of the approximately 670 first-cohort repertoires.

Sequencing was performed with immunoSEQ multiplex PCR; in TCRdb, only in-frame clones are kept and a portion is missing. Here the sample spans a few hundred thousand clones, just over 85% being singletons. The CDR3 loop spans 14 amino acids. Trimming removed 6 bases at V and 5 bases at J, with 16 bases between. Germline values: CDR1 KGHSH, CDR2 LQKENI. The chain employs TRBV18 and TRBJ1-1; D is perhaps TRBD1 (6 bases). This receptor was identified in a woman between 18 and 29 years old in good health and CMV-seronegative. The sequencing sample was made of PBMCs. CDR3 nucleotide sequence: TGTGCCAGCTCCTCCGAAGGGGGGGGGACTGAAGCTTTCTTT. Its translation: CASSSEGGGTEAFF.